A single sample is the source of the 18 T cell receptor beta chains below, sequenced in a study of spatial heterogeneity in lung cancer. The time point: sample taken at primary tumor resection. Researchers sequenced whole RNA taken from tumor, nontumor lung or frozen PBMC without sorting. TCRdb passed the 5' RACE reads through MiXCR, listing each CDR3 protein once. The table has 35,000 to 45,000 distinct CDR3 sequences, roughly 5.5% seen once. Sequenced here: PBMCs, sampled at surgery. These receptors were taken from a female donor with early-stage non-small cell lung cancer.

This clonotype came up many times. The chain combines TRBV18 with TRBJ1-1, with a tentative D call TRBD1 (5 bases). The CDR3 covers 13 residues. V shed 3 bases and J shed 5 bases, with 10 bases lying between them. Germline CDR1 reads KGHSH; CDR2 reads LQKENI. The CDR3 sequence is CASSPAGETEAFF. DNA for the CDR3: TGTGCCAGCTCACCGGCGGGGGAAACTGAAGCTTTCTTT.

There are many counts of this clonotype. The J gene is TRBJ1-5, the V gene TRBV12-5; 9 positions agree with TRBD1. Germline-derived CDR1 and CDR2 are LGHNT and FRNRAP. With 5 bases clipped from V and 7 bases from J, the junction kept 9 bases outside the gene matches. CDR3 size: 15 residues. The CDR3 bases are TGTGCTAGTGGTCCAAGGACAGGGGTTGACCAGCCCCAGCATTTT. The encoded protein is CASGPRTGVDQPQHF.

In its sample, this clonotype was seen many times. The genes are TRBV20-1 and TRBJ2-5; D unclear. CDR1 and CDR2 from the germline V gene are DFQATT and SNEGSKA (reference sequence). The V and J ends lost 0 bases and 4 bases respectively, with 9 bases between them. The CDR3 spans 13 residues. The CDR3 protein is CSARDPRGETQYF. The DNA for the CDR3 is TGCAGTGCTAGAGATCCTAGAGGAGAGACCCAGTACTTC.

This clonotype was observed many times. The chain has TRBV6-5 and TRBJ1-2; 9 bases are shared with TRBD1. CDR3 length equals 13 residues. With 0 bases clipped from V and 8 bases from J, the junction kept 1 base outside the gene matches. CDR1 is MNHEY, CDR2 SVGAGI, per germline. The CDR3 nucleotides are TGTGCCAGCAGTTACTCTGGGACAGGGGGCTACACCTTC. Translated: CASSYSGTGGYTF.

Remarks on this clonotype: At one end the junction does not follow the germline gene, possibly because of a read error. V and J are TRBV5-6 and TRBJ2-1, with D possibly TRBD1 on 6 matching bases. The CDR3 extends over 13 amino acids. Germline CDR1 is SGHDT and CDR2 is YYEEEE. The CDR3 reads CASSLGGQGAGSF. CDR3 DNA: TGTGCCAGCAGCTTGGGGGGGCAAGGAGCCGGGTCCTTC.

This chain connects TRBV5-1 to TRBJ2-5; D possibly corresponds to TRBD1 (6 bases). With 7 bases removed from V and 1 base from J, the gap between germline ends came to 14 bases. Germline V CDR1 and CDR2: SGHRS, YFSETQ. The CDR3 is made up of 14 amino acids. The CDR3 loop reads CASHPDRSQETQYF. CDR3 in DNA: TGCGCCAGCCACCCAGACAGGTCCCAAGAGACCCAGTACTTC.

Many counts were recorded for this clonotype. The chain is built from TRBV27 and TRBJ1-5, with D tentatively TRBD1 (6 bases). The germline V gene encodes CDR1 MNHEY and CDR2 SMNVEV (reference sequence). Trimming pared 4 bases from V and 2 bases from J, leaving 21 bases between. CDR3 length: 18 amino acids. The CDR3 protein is CASSSPGTRPWGNQPQHF. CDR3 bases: TGTGCCAGCAGTTCCCCTGGGACACGCCCTTGGGGCAATCAGCCCCAGCATTTT.

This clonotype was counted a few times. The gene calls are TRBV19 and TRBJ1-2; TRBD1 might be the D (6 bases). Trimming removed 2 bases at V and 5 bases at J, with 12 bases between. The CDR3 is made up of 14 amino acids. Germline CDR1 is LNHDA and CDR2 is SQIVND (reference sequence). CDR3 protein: CASSISRGVYGYTF. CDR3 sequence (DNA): TGTGCCAGTAGTATAAGCAGGGGAGTGTATGGCTACACCTTC.

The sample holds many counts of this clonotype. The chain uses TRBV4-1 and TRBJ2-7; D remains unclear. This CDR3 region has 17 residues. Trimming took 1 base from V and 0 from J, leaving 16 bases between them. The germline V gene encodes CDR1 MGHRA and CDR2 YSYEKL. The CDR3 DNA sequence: TGCGCCAGCAGCCAAGTTGATATGGGGTTCTCCTCCTACGAGCAGTACTTC. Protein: CASSQVDMGFSSYEQYF.

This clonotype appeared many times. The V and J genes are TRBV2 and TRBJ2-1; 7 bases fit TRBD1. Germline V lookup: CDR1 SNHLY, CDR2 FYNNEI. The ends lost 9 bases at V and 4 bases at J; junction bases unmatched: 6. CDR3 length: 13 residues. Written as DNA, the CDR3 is TGTGCCAGTGGGACAGAAGTATACAATGAGCAGTTCTTC. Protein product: CASGTEVYNEQFF.

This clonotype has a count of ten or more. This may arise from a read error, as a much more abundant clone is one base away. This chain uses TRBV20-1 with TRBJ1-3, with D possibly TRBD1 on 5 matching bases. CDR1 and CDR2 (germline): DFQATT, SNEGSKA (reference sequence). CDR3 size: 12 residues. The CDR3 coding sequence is TGCGCGTGGGCGGGGGGGAAAGACACCATATATTTT. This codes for CAWAGGKDTIYF.

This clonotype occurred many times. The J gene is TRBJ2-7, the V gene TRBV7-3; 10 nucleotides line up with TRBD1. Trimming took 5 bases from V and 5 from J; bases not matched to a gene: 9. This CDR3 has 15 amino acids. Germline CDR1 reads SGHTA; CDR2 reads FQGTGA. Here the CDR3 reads CASSPAGTGVHEQYF. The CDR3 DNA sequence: TGTGCCAGCAGCCCTGCCGGGACAGGGGTCCACGAGCAGTACTTC.

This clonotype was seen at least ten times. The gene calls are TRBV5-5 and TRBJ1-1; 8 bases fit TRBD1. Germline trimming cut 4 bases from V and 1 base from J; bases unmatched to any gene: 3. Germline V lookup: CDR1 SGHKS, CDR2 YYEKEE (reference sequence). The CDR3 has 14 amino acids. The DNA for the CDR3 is TGTGCCAGCAGCAAAGGACAGGGGAACACTGAAGCTTTCTTT. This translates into CASSKGQGNTEAFF.

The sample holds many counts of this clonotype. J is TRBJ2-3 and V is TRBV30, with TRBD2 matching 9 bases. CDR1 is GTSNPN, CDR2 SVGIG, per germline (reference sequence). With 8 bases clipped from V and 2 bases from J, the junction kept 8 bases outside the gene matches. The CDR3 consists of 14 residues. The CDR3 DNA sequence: TGTGCCCACCAGCTAGCGGGAAACACAGATACGCAGTATTTT. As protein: CAHQLAGNTDTQYF.

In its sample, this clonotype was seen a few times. CDR3 nucleotides: TGCAGTGCCCCGAAAACTAGCGGGGGGTTTCCGGAGACCCAGTACTTC. It codes for CSAPKTSGGFPETQYF. J is TRBJ2-5 and V is TRBV20-1; 12 bases map to TRBD2. The J segment lost 5 bases and the V segment lost 6 bases, leaving 13 bases of the junction unmatched. This CDR3 is 16 amino acids long. CDR1 is DFQATT and CDR2 is SNEGSKA in the germline V gene (reference sequence).

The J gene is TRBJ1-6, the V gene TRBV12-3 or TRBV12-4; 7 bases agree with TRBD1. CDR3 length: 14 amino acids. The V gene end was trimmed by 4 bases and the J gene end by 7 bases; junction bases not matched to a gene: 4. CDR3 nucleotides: TGTGCCAGCAGTTCCCCGGGACAGAATTCACCCCTCCACTTT. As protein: CASSSPGQNSPLHF.

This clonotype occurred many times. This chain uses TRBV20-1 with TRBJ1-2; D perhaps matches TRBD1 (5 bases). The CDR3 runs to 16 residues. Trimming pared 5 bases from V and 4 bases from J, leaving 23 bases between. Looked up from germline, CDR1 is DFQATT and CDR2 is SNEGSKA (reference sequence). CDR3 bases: TGCAGTGCTGCTCATGTGGGGGAAAAGCCCTTCTATGGCTACACCTTC. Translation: CSAAHVGEKPFYGYTF.

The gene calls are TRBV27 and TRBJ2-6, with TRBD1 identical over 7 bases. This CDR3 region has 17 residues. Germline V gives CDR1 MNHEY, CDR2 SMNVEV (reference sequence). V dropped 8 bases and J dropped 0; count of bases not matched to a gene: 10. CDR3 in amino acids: CASAPGQFLSGANVLTF. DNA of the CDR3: TGTGCCAGCGCCCCGGGACAGTTTCTCTCTGGGGCCAACGTCCTGACTTTC. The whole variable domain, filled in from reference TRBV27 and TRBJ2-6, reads EAQVTQNPRYLITVTGKKLTVTCSQNMNHEYMSWYRQDPGLGLRQIYYSMNVEVTDKGDVPEGYKVSRKEKRNFPLILESPSPNQTSLYFCASAPGQFLSGANVLTFGAGSRLTVL.